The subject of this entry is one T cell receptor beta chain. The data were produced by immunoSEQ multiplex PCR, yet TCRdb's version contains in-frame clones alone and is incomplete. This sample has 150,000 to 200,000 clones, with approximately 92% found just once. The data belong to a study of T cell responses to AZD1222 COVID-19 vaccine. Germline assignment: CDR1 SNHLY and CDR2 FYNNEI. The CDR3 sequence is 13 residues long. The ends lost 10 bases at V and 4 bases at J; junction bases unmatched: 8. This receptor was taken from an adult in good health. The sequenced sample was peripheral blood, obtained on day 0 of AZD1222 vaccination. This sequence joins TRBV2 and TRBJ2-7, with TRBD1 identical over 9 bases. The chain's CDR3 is CANKQGAKYEQYF. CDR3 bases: TGTGCCAACAAACAGGGGGCGAAGTACGAGCAGTACTTC.